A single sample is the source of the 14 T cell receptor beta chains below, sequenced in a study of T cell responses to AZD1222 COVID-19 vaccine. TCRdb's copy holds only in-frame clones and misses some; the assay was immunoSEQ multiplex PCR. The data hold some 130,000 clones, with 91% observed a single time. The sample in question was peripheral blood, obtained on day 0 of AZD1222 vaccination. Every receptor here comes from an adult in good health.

This chain's CDR3 is CASNKDRIYGYTF. In DNA form, the CDR3 reads TGTGCCAGCAATAAAGACAGAATCTATGGCTACACCTTC. The rearrangement links TRBV21-1 to TRBJ1-2; no check of the table's D call, TRBD1, against the DNA was made. TRBV21-1 is termed a pseudogene. This CDR3 region has 13 residues.

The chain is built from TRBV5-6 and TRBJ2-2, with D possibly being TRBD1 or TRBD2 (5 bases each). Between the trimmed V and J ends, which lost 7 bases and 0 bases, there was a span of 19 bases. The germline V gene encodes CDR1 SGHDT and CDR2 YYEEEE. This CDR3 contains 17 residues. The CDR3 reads CASDEGGRGANTGELFF. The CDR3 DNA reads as TGTGCCAGCGACGAGGGCGGCAGAGGGGCGAACACCGGGGAGCTGTTTTTT.

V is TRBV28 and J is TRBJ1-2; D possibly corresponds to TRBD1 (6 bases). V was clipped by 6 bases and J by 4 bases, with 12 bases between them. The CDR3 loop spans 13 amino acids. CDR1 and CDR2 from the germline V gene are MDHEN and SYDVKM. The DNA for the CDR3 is TGTGCCAGCAGCCCACAGGGATCCTATGGCTACACCTTC. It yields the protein CASSPQGSYGYTF.

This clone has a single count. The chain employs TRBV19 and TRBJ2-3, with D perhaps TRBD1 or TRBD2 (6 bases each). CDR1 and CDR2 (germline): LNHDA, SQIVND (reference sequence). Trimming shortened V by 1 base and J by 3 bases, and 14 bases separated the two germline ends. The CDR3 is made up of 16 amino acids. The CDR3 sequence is CASSIGIQGRTDTQYF. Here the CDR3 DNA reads TGTGCCAGTAGTATAGGAATCCAGGGGAGGACAGATACGCAGTATTTT.

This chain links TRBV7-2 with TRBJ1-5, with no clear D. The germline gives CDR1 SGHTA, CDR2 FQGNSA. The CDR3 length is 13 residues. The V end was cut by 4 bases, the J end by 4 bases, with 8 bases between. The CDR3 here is CASSSDINQPQHF. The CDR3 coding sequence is TGTGCCAGCAGCTCAGACATAAATCAGCCCCAGCATTTT. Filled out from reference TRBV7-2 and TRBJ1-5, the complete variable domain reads GAGVSQSPSNKVTEKGKDVELRCDPISGHTALYWYRQSLGQGLEFLIYFQGNSAPDKSGLPSDRFSAERTGGSVSTLTIQRTQQEDSAVYLCASSSDINQPQHFGDGTRLSIL.

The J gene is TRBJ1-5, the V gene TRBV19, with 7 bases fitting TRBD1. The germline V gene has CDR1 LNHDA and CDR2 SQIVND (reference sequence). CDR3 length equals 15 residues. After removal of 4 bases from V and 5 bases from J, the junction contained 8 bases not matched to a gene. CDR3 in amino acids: CASSTRDRYYQPQHF. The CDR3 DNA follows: TGTGCCAGTAGTACCCGGGACAGATACTATCAGCCCCAGCATTTT.

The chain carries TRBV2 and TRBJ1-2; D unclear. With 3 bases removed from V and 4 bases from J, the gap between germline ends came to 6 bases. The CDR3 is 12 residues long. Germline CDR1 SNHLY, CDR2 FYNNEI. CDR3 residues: CASSESGYGYTF. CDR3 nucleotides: TGTGCCAGCAGTGAGTCGGGCTATGGCTACACCTTC.

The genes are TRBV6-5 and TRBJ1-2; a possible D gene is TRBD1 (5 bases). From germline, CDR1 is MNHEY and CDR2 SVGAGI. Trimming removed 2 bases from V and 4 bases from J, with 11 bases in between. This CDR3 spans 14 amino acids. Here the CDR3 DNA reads TGTGCCAGCAGTTACCCCGCAGGGACCTATGGCTACACCTTC. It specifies CASSYPAGTYGYTF.

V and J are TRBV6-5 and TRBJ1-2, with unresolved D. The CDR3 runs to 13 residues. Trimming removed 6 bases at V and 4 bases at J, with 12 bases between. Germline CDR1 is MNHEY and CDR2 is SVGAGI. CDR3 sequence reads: CASSPGPGYGYTF. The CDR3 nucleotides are TGTGCCAGCAGCCCAGGACCTGGCTATGGCTACACCTTC.

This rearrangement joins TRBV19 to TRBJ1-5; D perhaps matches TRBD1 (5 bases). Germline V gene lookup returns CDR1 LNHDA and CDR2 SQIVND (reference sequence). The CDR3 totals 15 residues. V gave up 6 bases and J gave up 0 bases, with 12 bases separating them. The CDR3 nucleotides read TGTGCCAGTAGGCCGGGACTCAATAGCAATCAGCCCCAGCATTTT. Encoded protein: CASRPGLNSNQPQHF.

CDR3 amino acids: CASSALAGDPYEQYF. The CDR3 coding sequence is TGTGCCAGCAGTGCCTTAGCGGGGGACCCCTACGAGCAGTACTTC. The chain links TRBV6-4 to TRBJ2-7; 9 positions match TRBD2. This CDR3 is 15 amino acids long. J was trimmed by 2 bases and V by 4 bases; bases with no gene match: 6. Germline assignment: CDR1 MRHNA and CDR2 SNTAGT.

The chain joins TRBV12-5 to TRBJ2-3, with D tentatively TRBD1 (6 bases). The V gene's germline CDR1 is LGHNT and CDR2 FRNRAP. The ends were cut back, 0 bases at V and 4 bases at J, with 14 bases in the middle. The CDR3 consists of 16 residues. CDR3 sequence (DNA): TGTGCTAGTGGTTTGGTAACAGGGTGGGGTTCAGATACGCAGTATTTT. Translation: CASGLVTGWGSDTQYF.

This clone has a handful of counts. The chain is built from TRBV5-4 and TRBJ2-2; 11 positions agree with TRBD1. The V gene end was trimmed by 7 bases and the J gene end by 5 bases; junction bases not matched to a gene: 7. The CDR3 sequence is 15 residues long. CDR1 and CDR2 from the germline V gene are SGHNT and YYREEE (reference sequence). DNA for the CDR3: TGTGCCAGCGGTGCGGACAGGGGGCAAACCGGGGAGCTGTTTTTT. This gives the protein CASGADRGQTGELFF.

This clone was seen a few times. For the CDR3, the DNA is TGTGCCAGCAGCCCGGGGGACCCCAATTCACCCCTCCACTTT. Amino acids: CASSPGDPNSPLHF. V is TRBV5-4 and J is TRBJ1-6; maybe TRBD1 (5 bases). V was clipped by 4 bases and J by 7 bases, with 12 bases between them. The CDR3 sequence is 14 residues long. Per germline, CDR1 SGHNT and CDR2 YYREEE (reference sequence).